Listed below are T cell receptor beta chains from one sample, sequenced in a study of blood T cell repertoires in COVID-19. Sequenced by immunoSEQ multiplex PCR; TCRdb stores in-frame clones only, minus some. The profile shows about 170,000 clones, about 93% of them singletons. The sequenced sample was peripheral blood. The receptors shown here come from a woman aged 45-60 years with acute or convalescent COVID-19. Each CDR3 is given with its conserved first and last residue. The D gene is left open where the match is weak. Some rows have no size entry. The others give once, few or many, or a class for an expanded clone.

size	D	J	V	CDR3	DNA
.	TRBD2	TRBJ2-2	TRBV28	CASSSGGGSTGELFF	TGTGCCAGCAGTTCCGGCGGGGGGAGCACCGGGGAGCTGTTTTTT
once	TRBD2	TRBJ2-2	TRBV9	CASSVGTSGNTGELFF	TGTGCCAGCAGCGTAGGGACTAGCGGTAACACCGGGGAGCTGTTTTTT
once	.	TRBJ2-7	TRBV5-8	CASSYHGAGSYEQYF	TGTGCCAGCAGCTACCATGGGGCCGGGTCCTACGAGCAGTACTTC
.	.	TRBJ1-3	TRBV15	CATSRGQGSSGNTIYF	TGTGCCACCAGCAGAGGCCAGGGAAGCTCTGGAAACACCATATATTTT
once	.	TRBJ1-6	TRBV19	CASSPREGSNSPLHF	TGTGCCAGTAGCCCCAGAGAGGGATCGAATTCACCCCTCCACTTT
.	TRBD1	TRBJ1-5	TRBV19	CASIQTGGLDYSNQPQHF	TGTGCCAGTATCCAAACAGGGGGCCTAGATTATAGCAATCAGCCCCAGCATTTT
.	.	TRBJ2-1	TRBV19	CASSMGTFYSNEQFF	TGTGCCAGTAGTATGGGGACTTTTTATTCCAATGAGCAGTTCTTC
.	.	TRBJ1-1	TRBV6-6	CASSPFPKRQNTEAFF	TGTGCCAGCAGCCCCTTCCCTAAGAGACAGAACACTGAAGCTTTCTTT
.	TRBD1	TRBJ2-4	TRBV6-5	CASRFTTGGRSIQYF	TGTGCCAGCAGGTTTACAACAGGGGGTCGGAGCATTCAGTACTTC
.	TRBD1	TRBJ2-1	TRBV2	CASSLQGSSYNEQFF	TGTGCCAGCAGTCTACAGGGGAGCTCCTACAATGAGCAGTTCTTC
.	.	TRBJ2-3	TRBV12-3/TRBV12-4	CASAPAKDTQYF	TGTGCCAGCGCCCCCGCTAAAGATACGCAGTATTTT
.	.	TRBJ2-3	TRBV4-1	CASSQVVGGGPGTLDTQYF	TGCGCCAGCAGCCAAGTTGTGGGGGGTGGTCCCGGCACATTGGATACGCAGTATTTT
.	.	TRBJ1-1	TRBV6-5	CASRLYGVTEAFF	TGTGCCAGCAGATTATACGGAGTCACTGAAGCTTTCTTT
.	.	TRBJ2-3	TRBV4-2	CASSQARADLSTDTQYF	TGTGCCAGCAGCCAAGCCAGGGCAGACCTTAGCACAGATACGCAGTATTTT
.	.	TRBJ2-1	TRBV19	CASSIAQAGANEQFF	TGTGCCAGTAGTATAGCCCAGGCGGGGGCCAATGAGCAGTTCTTC
.	.	TRBJ2-5	TRBV28	CASSYRERGFETQYF	TGTGCCAGCAGTTATCGGGAGAGGGGTTTTGAGACCCAGTACTTC
.	TRBD1	TRBJ2-1	TRBV29-1	CSGDSSSYNEQFF	TGCAGCGGGGACAGTAGTTCCTACAATGAGCAGTTCTTC
.	.	TRBJ2-5	TRBV7-6	CASSHPAGGGGETQYF	TGTGCCAGCAGCCATCCAGCAGGAGGTGGGGGGGAGACCCAGTACTTC
.	.	TRBJ2-2	TRBV24-1	CATGRGQGTTGELFF	TGTGCCACCGGTCGTGGCCAGGGGACCACCGGGGAGCTGTTTTTT
.	.	TRBJ1-5	TRBV6-5	CASSDAGGHAQPQHF	TGTGCCAGCAGCGACGCGGGGGGACACGCTCAGCCCCAGCATTTT
.	.	TRBJ2-1	TRBV7-8	CASIPHDGFYNEQFF	TGTGCCAGCATCCCCCATGACGGGTTTTACAATGAGCAGTTCTTC
.	.	TRBJ2-7	TRBV6-5	CASGDFREQYF	TGTGCCAGCGGGGACTTTCGCGAGCAGTACTTC
once	TRBD1	TRBJ2-1	TRBV24-1	CATSDLVTGQGGLQGKEQFF	TGTGCCACCAGTGACCTCGTGACGGGACAGGGTGGGCTACAGGGGAAGGAGCAGTTCTTC
once	TRBD1	TRBJ1-1	TRBV6-5	CASSYAPYYRGGEAFF	TGTGCCAGCAGTTACGCCCCTTATTACAGGGGGGGGGAAGCTTTCTTT
.	TRBD1	TRBJ1-2	TRBV3-1/TRBV3-2	CASSPGTGHGYTF	TGTGCCAGCAGCCCCGGGACAGGGCATGGCTACACCTTC
.	TRBD1	TRBJ1-5	TRBV28	CASIGGGADKPQHF	TGTGCCAGCATTGGAGGGGGCGCAGATAAGCCCCAGCATTTT
.	.	TRBJ1-2	TRBV20-1	CSASVGGAILDGYTF	TGCAGTGCTAGTGTCGGTGGGGCAATACTGGATGGCTACACCTTC
.	TRBD1	TRBJ1-3	TRBV24-1	CATSDTGAGNTIYF	TGTGCCACCAGTGACACAGGGGCTGGAAACACCATATATTTT
.	TRBD2	TRBJ2-1	TRBV4-2	CASSQEVSGGYNEQFF	TGTGCCAGCAGCCAAGAAGTTAGCGGGGGTTACAATGAGCAGTTCTTC
.	.	TRBJ1-1	TRBV6-6	CASSFSELNTEAFF	TGTGCCAGCAGTTTTAGTGAACTGAACACTGAAGCTTTCTTT
few	TRBD2	TRBJ2-7	TRBV3-1/TRBV3-2	CASSQGTSGRFPYEQYF	TGTGCCAGCAGCCAAGGGACTAGCGGGAGGTTTCCCTACGAGCAGTACTTC
.	.	TRBJ1-4	TRBV20-1	CSASAPARSNEKLFF	TGCAGTGCTAGTGCCCCTGCGCGATCTAATGAAAAACTGTTTTTT
.	.	TRBJ1-6	TRBV5-1	CASSFARLNSPLHF	TGCGCCAGCAGCTTTGCCAGGCTCAATTCACCCCTCCACTTT
.	.	TRBJ2-3	TRBV30	CAWGQTDTQYF	TGTGCCTGGGGTCAGACAGATACGCAGTATTTT
.	TRBD1	TRBJ2-3	TRBV23-1	CASRDREILYTDTQYF	TGCGCCAGCCGCGACAGGGAGATTCTCTACACAGATACGCAGTATTTT
.	TRBD2	TRBJ2-1	TRBV7-3	CASSSSGGSYNEQFF	TGTGCCAGCAGCTCTAGCGGGGGTTCCTACAATGAGCAGTTCTTC
.	.	TRBJ2-1	TRBV27	CASTSRSGSYNEQFF	TGTGCCAGCACCTCGCGGAGTGGGTCCTACAATGAGCAGTTCTTC
.	.	TRBJ2-7	TRBV30	CAWSSQGPSGNYEQYF	TGTGCCTGGAGTAGCCAAGGTCCCTCCGGGAACTACGAGCAGTACTTC
.	.	TRBJ2-7	TRBV5-6	CASTTGGSYEQYF	TGTGCCAGCACCACGGGTGGATCCTACGAGCAGTACTTC
.	.	TRBJ1-1	TRBV19	CASTHSEGTEAFF	TGTGCCAGTACCCACAGCGAGGGCACTGAAGCTTTCTTT